Presented here are 18 T cell receptor beta chains from one specimen sequenced in a study of vaccination effects on CD4 cells after COVID-19 (dated by TCRdb to the early 2020s). Library preparation used the immunoSEQ multiplex PCR assay. The immuneACCESS repertoire file appears here via TCRdb, limited to in-frame rearrangements. These files lack a portion of the clones; in checked studies, under half of the deficit traces to unresolved V genes, and the cause of the others is not known. In this sample the table shows approximately 66,000 clones, roughly 80% of which occur a single time. The biggest ten clones account for about 2.4% of the sample. No antigen has been assigned to these receptors. After around 11 days of culture, CD4+ T cells were isolated with the EasySep CD4+ T cell isolation kit. Participants received two doses of either the BNT162b2 or the mRNA-1273 mRNA SARS-CoV-2 vaccine. The sequencing here drew on CD4+ T cells from PBMCs cultured without peptide, taken after COVID-19 vaccination. The source is a human donor who received a COVID-19 vaccine.

CDR3 region: CASSYSGYNEQFF. Written as DNA, the CDR3 is TGTGCCAGCAGTTACTCAGGGTACAATGAGCAGTTCTTC. This sequence joins TRBV6-5 and TRBJ2-1; D is ambiguous. The CDR3 runs 13 residues. Germline V lookup: CDR1 MNHEY, CDR2 SVGAGI. Trimming removed 0 bases from V and 4 bases from J, with 4 bases in between.

The chain joins TRBV28 to TRBJ2-1, with 12 bases matching TRBD2. V gave up 3 bases and J gave up 7 bases; unmatched junction bases: 7. Germline V gene sequence: CDR1 MDHEN, CDR2 SYDVKM. This CDR3 has 16 residues. The DNA of the CDR3 is TGTGCCAGCAGTTTCCTAAGACTAGCGGGGGAAAATGAGCAGTTCTTC. Amino acids: CASSFLRLAGENEQFF.

The table lists this clone with a count of one. This chain uses TRBV2 with TRBJ2-6; D is unresolved. This CDR3 contains 13 residues. Germline V gene lookup returns CDR1 SNHLY and CDR2 FYNNEI. Trimming cost V 6 bases and J 1 base, with 4 bases left between them. The CDR3 DNA sequence: TGTGCCAGCAGGCCTTCTGGGGCCAACGTCCTGACTTTC. As protein: CASRPSGANVLTF.

The chain couples TRBV29-1 to TRBJ1-2; 11 bases line up with TRBD1. The CDR3 is 13 residues long. The V segment lost 7 bases and the J segment 6 bases; nucleotides outside the gene matches: 7. Germline V gives CDR1 SQVTM, CDR2 ANQGSEA. CDR3 coding DNA: TGCAGCGCCCAGGACAGGGGGCTGAATGGCTACACCTTC. The encoded protein is CSAQDRGLNGYTF.

The J gene is TRBJ2-1, the V gene TRBV7-9; no clear D gene. This CDR3 comprises 13 residues. Trimming removed 8 bases from V and 2 bases from J, with 10 bases in between. Germline CDR1 is SEHNR and CDR2 is FQNEAQ (reference sequence). The CDR3 DNA reads as TGTGCCAGCGACGGGTACCCCTACAATGAGCAGTTCTTC. Its protein product is CASDGYPYNEQFF.

This chain links TRBV18 with TRBJ1-3; the match to TRBD1 covers 8 bases. Trimming cost V 3 bases and J 0 bases; bases outside gene matches: 13. Germline loops: CDR1 KGHSH, CDR2 LQKENI. The CDR3 extends over 19 amino acids. The CDR3 loop is CASSPLPSTGALSGNTIYF. DNA for the CDR3: TGTGCCAGCTCACCTTTACCCTCGACAGGGGCCCTCTCTGGAAACACCATATATTTT.

This chain joins TRBV11-3 and TRBJ1-2; 9 bases match TRBD1. After removal of 5 bases from V and 8 bases from J, the junction contained 6 bases not matched to a gene. The CDR3 consists of 13 residues. The germline V gene has CDR1 SGHNT and CDR2 YENEEA. CDR3 residues: CASSTRTGEGYTF. The CDR3 coding sequence is TGTGCCAGCAGCACCCGGACAGGGGAAGGCTACACCTTC.

A few counts support this clone. The V gene is TRBV29-1, the J gene TRBJ2-7, with D perhaps assigned TRBD1 or TRBD2 (6 bases each). Germline lookup yields CDR1 SQVTM and CDR2 ANQGSEA. The CDR3 contains 17 residues. V dropped 4 bases and J dropped 2 bases, with 24 bases sitting between them. The CDR3 sequence is CSVAKPRGAGDPYEQYV. The CDR3 DNA reads TGCAGCGTTGCCAAACCGAGGGGGGCAGGGGATCCCTACGAGCAGTACGTC.

The sample holds a few counts of this clone. This chain uses TRBV4-1 with TRBJ1-5, with D tentatively TRBD1 (6 bases). The CDR3 runs 15 residues. Germline V gene sequence: CDR1 MGHRA, CDR2 YSYEKL. Between the trimmed V and J ends, which lost 0 bases and 6 bases, there was a span of 12 bases. Here the CDR3 reads CASSQEDRFSQPQHF. DNA for the CDR3: TGCGCCAGCAGCCAAGAAGACAGGTTCAGTCAGCCCCAGCATTTT.

The gene calls are TRBV6-5 and TRBJ2-2; D is ambiguous. The CDR3 is 15 amino acids. The germline V gene encodes CDR1 MNHEY and CDR2 SVGAGI. With 2 bases removed from V and 0 bases from J, the gap between germline ends came to 7 bases. CDR3 sequence (DNA): TGTGCCAGCAGTTACAGGGATCCGAACACCGGGGAGCTGTTTTTT. This encodes CASSYRDPNTGELFF.

This chain joins TRBV19 and TRBJ2-5, with D maybe TRBD1 (6 bases). CDR3 length: 12 amino acids. Looked up from germline, CDR1 is LNHDA and CDR2 is SQIVND (reference sequence). The V and J ends lost 4 bases and 4 bases respectively, with 7 bases between them. The CDR3 here is CASSRGRETQYF. Written as DNA, the CDR3 is TGTGCCAGTAGTAGGGGGCGAGAGACCCAGTACTTC.

This clone has a handful of counts. This chain joins TRBV5-1 and TRBJ2-2; possibly TRBD1 for D (6 bases). The CDR3 loop spans 15 amino acids. V lost 4 bases and J 3 bases, leaving 13 bases between the germline ends. From germline, CDR1 is SGHRS and CDR2 YFSETQ. The CDR3 nucleotides are TGCGCCAGCAGCACCACAGGGCTTGACACCGGGGAGCTGTTTTTT. This codes for CASSTTGLDTGELFF. The complete variable domain, with remaining parts taken from reference TRBV5-1 and TRBJ2-2, reads KAGVTQTPRYLIKTRGQQVTLSCSPISGHRSVSWYQQTPGQGLQFLFEYFSETQRNKGNFPGRFSGRQFSNSRSEMNVSTLELGDSALYLCASSTTGLDTGELFFGEGSRLTVL.

The rearrangement links TRBV12-3 or TRBV12-4 to TRBJ1-1; D is uncertain. V dropped 3 bases and J dropped 6 bases, with 11 bases sitting between them. The CDR3 is 13 residues long. CDR3 coding DNA: TGTGCCAGCAGTTTTCGGGGAGCCGCTGAAGCTTTCTTT. It codes for CASSFRGAAEAFF.

This clone was detected once. The chain carries TRBV6-2 or TRBV6-3 and TRBJ2-5; TRBD2 is a possible D gene (5 bases). Per germline, CDR1 MNHEY and CDR2 SVGEGT. The CDR3 runs 15 residues. Trimming left V 5 bases short and J 4 bases short, with 17 bases between. CDR3 amino acids: CASSVQSHEGETQYF. CDR3 DNA sequence: TGTGCCAGCAGTGTGCAATCGCACGAGGGAGAGACCCAGTACTTC.

The count of this clone is one. The genes are TRBV10-2 and TRBJ2-2; TRBD1 agrees at 8 bases. Germline V gene sequence: CDR1 WSHSY, CDR2 SAAADI. The CDR3 runs to 19 residues. V shed 2 bases and J 4 bases; nucleotides not matched to a gene: 15. CDR3 in DNA: TGCGCCAGCAGTGAGCCCCGCTCGGGTGTCACAGGGGGCACCGGGGAGCTGTTTTTT. Translated: CASSEPRSGVTGGTGELFF.

This clone was counted between two and nine times. The chain employs TRBV10-1 and TRBJ2-1; the match to TRBD1 covers 11 bases. Germline V gene lookup returns CDR1 WNHNN and CDR2 SYGVQD (reference sequence). With 2 bases clipped from V and 7 bases from J, the junction kept 4 bases outside the gene matches. CDR3 length equals 15 residues. CDR3 in DNA: TGCGCCAGCAGTGAGAGGACAGGGGGCTTTAATGAGCAGTTCTTC. It specifies CASSERTGGFNEQFF.

This chain joins TRBV5-5 and TRBJ2-5; no clear D. This CDR3 contains 14 residues. Trimming removed 4 bases from V and 1 base from J, with 11 bases in between. Germline assignment: CDR1 SGHKS and CDR2 YYEKEE (reference sequence). CDR3 sequence: CASSRHLSQETQYF. The CDR3 nucleotides are TGTGCCAGCAGCCGCCACCTTTCCCAAGAGACCCAGTACTTC.

V usage is TRBV18 and J usage is TRBJ2-7; the D gene is possibly TRBD2 (5 bases). This CDR3 region has 13 residues. Germline CDR1 and CDR2: KGHSH and LQKENI. Trimming removed 2 bases at V and 7 bases at J, with 12 bases between. The CDR3, as DNA: TGTGCCAGCTCACCAGCAGAGGGATCGGAGCAGTACGTC. As protein: CASSPAEGSEQYV.